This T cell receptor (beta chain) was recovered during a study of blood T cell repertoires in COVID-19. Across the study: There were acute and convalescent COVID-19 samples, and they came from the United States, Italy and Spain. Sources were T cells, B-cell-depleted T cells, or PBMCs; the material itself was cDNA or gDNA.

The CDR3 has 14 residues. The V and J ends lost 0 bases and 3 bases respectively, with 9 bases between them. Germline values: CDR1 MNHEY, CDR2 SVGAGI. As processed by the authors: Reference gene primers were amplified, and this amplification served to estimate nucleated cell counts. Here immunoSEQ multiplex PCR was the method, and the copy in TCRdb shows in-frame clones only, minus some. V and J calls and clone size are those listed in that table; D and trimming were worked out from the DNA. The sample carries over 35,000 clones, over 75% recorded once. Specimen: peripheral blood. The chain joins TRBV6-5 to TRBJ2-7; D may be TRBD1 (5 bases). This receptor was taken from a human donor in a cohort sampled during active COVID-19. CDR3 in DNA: TGTGCCAGCAGTTACTCTGGGGCCAACTACGAGCAGTACTTC. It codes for CASSYSGANYEQYF.